This T cell receptor (beta chain) was identified during a study of T cell responses to AZD1222 COVID-19 vaccine. On the study more broadly: Analyses pooled second doses at about 4 or about 12 weeks.

Profiling relied on immunoSEQ multiplex PCR, and the TCRdb table lists in-frame clones only, not all of them. The sample has about 150,000 clones; 80% to 95% are singletons. Study-wide results and caveats: Clonal diversity was possibly underestimated; the donors were predominantly white British and more often female. Repertoires were collected only later (after the peak T cell response had occurred). Spike-specific TCR repertoires showed rising breadth and depth after two AZD1222 doses.

The V and J ends lost 9 bases and 0 bases, in that order; junction bases with no gene match: 13. Germline CDR1 LNHDA, CDR2 SQIVND (reference sequence). The CDR3 is 16 residues long. Regarding this clone: Its antigen is as yet unknown.

The sequence was obtained from an adult in good health. The sample here was peripheral blood, taken on day 0 of AZD1222 vaccination. The chain combines TRBV19 with TRBJ1-1, with 7 nucleotides matching TRBD1. The CDR3 coding sequence is TGTGCCAGCAAAATCTTGAACAGGGGAATGAACACTGAAGCTTTCTTT. This codes for CASKILNRGMNTEAFF.